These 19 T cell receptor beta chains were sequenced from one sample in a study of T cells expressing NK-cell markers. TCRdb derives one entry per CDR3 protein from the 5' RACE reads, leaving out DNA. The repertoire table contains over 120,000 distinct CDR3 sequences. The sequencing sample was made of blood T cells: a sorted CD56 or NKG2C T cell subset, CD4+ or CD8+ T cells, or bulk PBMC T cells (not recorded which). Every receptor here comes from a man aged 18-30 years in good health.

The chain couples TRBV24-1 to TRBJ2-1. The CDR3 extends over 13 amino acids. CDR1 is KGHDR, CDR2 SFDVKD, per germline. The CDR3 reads CATSDRGHNEQFF.

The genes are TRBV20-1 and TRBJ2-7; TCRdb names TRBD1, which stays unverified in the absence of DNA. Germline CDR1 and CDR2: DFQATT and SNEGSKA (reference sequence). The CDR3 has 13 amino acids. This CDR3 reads CSVSGAPSYEQYF.

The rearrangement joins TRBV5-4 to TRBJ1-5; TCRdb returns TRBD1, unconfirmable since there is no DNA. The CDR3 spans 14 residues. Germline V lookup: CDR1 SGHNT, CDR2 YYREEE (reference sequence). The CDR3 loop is CASSLLGDNQPQHF.

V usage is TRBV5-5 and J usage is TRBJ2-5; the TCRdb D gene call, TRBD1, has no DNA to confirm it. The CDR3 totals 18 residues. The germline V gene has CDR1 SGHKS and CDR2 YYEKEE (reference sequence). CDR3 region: CASSLFPNFGHSQETQYF.

This chain's CDR3 is CASNALDEKLFF. V is TRBV7-9 and J is TRBJ1-4. Germline CDR1 SEHNR, CDR2 FQNEAQ (reference sequence). This CDR3 is 12 amino acids long.

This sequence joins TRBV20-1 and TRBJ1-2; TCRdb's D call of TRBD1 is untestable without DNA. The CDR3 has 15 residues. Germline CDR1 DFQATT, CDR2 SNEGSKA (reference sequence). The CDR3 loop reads CSARYLWTGIYGYTF.

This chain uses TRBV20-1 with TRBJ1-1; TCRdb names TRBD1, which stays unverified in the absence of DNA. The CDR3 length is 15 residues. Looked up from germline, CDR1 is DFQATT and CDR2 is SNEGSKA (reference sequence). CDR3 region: CSARAIDVGDTEAFF.

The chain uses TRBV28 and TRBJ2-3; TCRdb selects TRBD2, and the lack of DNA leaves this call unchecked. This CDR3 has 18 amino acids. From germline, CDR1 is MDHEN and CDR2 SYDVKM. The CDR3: CASSLSGLAGRSTDTQYF.

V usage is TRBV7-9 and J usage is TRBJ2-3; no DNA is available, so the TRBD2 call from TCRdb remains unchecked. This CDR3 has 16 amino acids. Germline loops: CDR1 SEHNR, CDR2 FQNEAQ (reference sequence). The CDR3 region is CASRRGLAGDTDTQYF.

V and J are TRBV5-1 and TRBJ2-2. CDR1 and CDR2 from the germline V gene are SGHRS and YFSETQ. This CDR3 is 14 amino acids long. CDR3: CASSFVSNTGELFF.

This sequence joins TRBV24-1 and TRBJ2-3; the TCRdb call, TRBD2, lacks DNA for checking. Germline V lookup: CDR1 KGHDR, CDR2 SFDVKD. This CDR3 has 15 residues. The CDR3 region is CATSEGSGAPDTQYF.

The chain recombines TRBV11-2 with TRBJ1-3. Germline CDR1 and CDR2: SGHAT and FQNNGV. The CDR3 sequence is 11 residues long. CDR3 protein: CASSLQDTIYF.

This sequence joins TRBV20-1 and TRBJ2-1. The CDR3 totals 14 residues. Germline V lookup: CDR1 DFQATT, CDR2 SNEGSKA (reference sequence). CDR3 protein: CSAREVEQYNEQFF.

The CDR3 is CASSQLPGTSGIFTSDTQYF. J is TRBJ2-3 and V is TRBV4-1; the TRBD2 assignment by TCRdb is unverifiable without DNA. This CDR3 comprises 20 residues. CDR1 MGHRA and CDR2 YSYEKL come from the germline V gene.

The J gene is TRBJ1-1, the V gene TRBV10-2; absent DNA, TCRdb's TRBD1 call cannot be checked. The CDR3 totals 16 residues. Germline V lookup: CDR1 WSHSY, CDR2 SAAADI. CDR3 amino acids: CASSDYSLGGDTEAFF.

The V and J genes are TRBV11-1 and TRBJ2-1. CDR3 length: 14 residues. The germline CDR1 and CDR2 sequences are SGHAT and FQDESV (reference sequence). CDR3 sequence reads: CASSSTNPYNEQFF.

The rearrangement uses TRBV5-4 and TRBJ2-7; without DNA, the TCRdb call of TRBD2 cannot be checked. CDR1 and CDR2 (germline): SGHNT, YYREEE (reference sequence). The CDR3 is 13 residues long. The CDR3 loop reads CASSPGTFREQYF.

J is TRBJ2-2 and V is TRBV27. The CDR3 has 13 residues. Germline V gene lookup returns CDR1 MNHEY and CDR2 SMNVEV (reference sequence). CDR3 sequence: CASQIGFTGELFF.

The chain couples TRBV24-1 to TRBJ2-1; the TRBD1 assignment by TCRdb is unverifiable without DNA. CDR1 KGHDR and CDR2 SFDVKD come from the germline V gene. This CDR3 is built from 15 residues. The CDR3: CATRSGSGDYNEQFF.